This is a list of T cell receptor beta chains from one sample in a study of shared clonotypes between healthy human individuals. Profiling relied on immunoSEQ multiplex PCR, and the TCRdb table lists in-frame clones only, not all of them. The table lists about 1,900,000 clones, less than 95% of them singletons. The source material was naive CD8+ T cells sorted from blood. These receptors were collected from a man younger than 35 in good health. The CDR3 runs from the conserved cysteine through the conserved F or W. D genes are given only for firm matches. Part of the rows lack a size; the others show once, few, many or a class for expanded clones.

D gene	clone size	V gene	J gene	CDR3 DNA	CDR3 protein
NA	NA	TRBV6-5	TRBJ1-2	TGTGCCAGCAGTTACTCGGTGGGGGATTTCTATGGCTACACCTTC	CASSYSVGDFYGYTF
NA	NA	TRBV7-9	TRBJ2-1	TGTGCCAGCAGCGGGCGACCGGTTCCCGAGCAGTTCTTC	CASSGRPVPEQFF
TRBD2	NA	TRBV30	TRBJ2-3	TGTGCCTGGGAAGCGGGGTCGAGCACAGATACGCAGTATTTT	CAWEAGSSTDTQYF
TRBD2	NA	TRBV4-3	TRBJ2-7	TGCGCCAGCAGCCAAGAGTCGGGGGGAGTTTACGAGCAGTACTTC	CASSQESGGVYEQYF
TRBD1	NA	TRBV5-1	TRBJ1-1	TGCGCCAGCAGCATTAGGACAGGACATGCTGAAGCTTTCTTT	CASSIRTGHAEAFF
TRBD1	NA	TRBV6-1	TRBJ2-2	TGTGCCAGCAACGTCCGGGACAGGGGAAGGGAGCTGTTTTTT	CASNVRDRGRELFF
NA	NA	TRBV7-9	TRBJ2-3	TGTGCCAGCAGCTCCCAACTAGCTGGAACAGATACGCAGTATTTT	CASSSQLAGTDTQYF
NA	NA	TRBV6-5	TRBJ2-1	TGTGCCAGCGCCCCGGGTCCCTACAATGAGCAGTTCTTC	CASAPGPYNEQFF
NA	NA	TRBV4-1	TRBJ2-5	TGCGCCAGCAGCCAAGACTCTCGGCCAGGGGAGACCCAGTACTTC	CASSQDSRPGETQYF
TRBD2	NA	TRBV27	TRBJ2-5	TGTGCCAGCAGTTTACTAGCGGGGCAAGAGACCCAGTACTTC	CASSLLAGQETQYF
NA	NA	TRBV9	TRBJ2-1	TGTGCCAGCAGCCCCCAGCGGTCCAATGAGCAGTTCTTC	CASSPQRSNEQFF
TRBD1	NA	TRBV9	TRBJ1-4	TGTGCCAGCAGCGGACCGGGACAGCTTCTGTTTTTT	CASSGPGQLLFF
NA	NA	TRBV19	TRBJ2-2	TGTGCCAGTAGAGCCAGCGATAACACCGGGGAGCTGTTTTTT	CASRASDNTGELFF
TRBD1	NA	TRBV18	TRBJ2-1	TGTGCCAGCTCACCATCTCGTCTTGACCGGGACAGATCCTACAATGAGCAGTTCTTC	CASSPSRLDRDRSYNEQFF
TRBD1	NA	TRBV27	TRBJ2-2	TGTGCCAGCAGTTTATCGCCAGGGGGCAGCACCGGGGAGCTGTTTTTT	CASSLSPGGSTGELFF
NA	once	TRBV5-1	TRBJ2-7	TGCGCCAGCAGCTTTCTGGGACCCGAGCAGTACTTC	CASSFLGPEQYF
NA	NA	TRBV9	TRBJ1-4	TGTGCCAGCAGCCTTAGCGGCACCTTGATTGAAAAACTGTTTTTT	CASSLSGTLIEKLFF
NA	NA	TRBV11-2	TRBJ2-3	TGTGCCAGCAGCTTCGGGAGCACAGATACGCAGTATTTT	CASSFGSTDTQYF
NA	NA	TRBV7-9	TRBJ1-4	TGTGCCAGCAGCCCTCCCACCGAGAAAAAACTGTTTTTT	CASSPPTEKKLFF
TRBD2	NA	TRBV10-2	TRBJ2-1	TGCGCCAGCAGTGAGTCGGGAACTAGCGGGAGAACGGGTTCCTACAATGAGCAGTTCTTC	CASSESGTSGRTGSYNEQFF
NA	once	TRBV5-6	TRBJ1-1	TGTGCCAGCAGCTTGTGGGGAGGGTTGACTGAAGCTTTCTTT	CASSLWGGLTEAFF
NA	once	TRBV6-1	TRBJ2-2	TGTGCCAGCAGTGACCTTACAGGGCTTGGGTATACCGGGGAGCTGTTTTTT	CASSDLTGLGYTGELFF
TRBD2	NA	TRBV5-6	TRBJ2-7	TGTGCCAGCAGCTTGGTGTGGAGCGGGAGGACCTCCTACGAGCAGTACTTC	CASSLVWSGRTSYEQYF
NA	NA	TRBV5-1	TRBJ1-3	TGCGCCAGCAGCTTGGGGGTTTCGGACAGCTCTGGAAACACCATATATTTT	CASSLGVSDSSGNTIYF
NA	NA	TRBV7-2	TRBJ2-5	TGTGCCAGCAGCTTAGAACCCTCCGGGACCTGGGAGGAGACCCAGTACTTC	CASSLEPSGTWEETQYF
NA	NA	TRBV27	TRBJ1-2	TGTGCCAGCAGTTTATTGGGGGGCTTGTGGGGCTACACCTTC	CASSLLGGLWGYTF
NA	NA	TRBV13	TRBJ2-7	TGTGCCAGCAGCTTAGAGGCGTCTCACGAGCAGTACTTC	CASSLEASHEQYF
TRBD2	NA	TRBV9	TRBJ2-7	TGTGCCAGCAGCGTAGAAGGGACTAGCGTATCTTTCTACGAGCAGTACTTC	CASSVEGTSVSFYEQYF
TRBD2	NA	TRBV7-9	TRBJ2-2	TGTGCCAGCAGCCCCGGGACTAGCGGGTCGAAAAACACCGGGGAGCTGTTTTTT	CASSPGTSGSKNTGELFF
NA	NA	TRBV27	TRBJ2-1	TGTGCCAGCAGTTCGATTACCGGGACAACGTCTAAGTTCTTC	CASSSITGTTSKFF
TRBD2	NA	TRBV10-3	TRBJ2-1	TGTGCCATCAGTGAACTAGCGAAAAATGAGCAGTTCTTC	CAISELAKNEQFF
NA	NA	TRBV6-1	TRBJ2-7	TGTGCCAGCAAAGAGGACAGTGCCGTAAGCTACGAGCAGTACTTC	CASKEDSAVSYEQYF
NA	NA	TRBV30	TRBJ2-1	TGTGCCTGGAGTTTGGGGGCTAACGACAATGAGCAGTTCTTC	CAWSLGANDNEQFF
NA	NA	TRBV27	TRBJ2-1	TGTGCCAGCAGCCATACAGGGACCTACAATGAGCAGTTCTTC	CASSHTGTYNEQFF
NA	NA	TRBV18	TRBJ1-5	TGTGCCAGCTCAGGCCAGAGCAATCAGCCCCAGCATTTT	CASSGQSNQPQHF
NA	NA	TRBV4-3	TRBJ2-1	TGCGCCAGCAGCCAAGATAGGGCCCCCAGCTCCTACAATGAGCAGTTCTTC	CASSQDRAPSSYNEQFF